The 8 T cell receptor beta chains below come from one sample, sequenced in a study of T cell repertoires in cytomegalovirus infection. TCRdb re-derived calls from the reads in MiXCR, one entry per CDR3 protein. Among about 600,000 distinct CDR3 sequences listed, 24% were seen once. The sample consisted of CD8+ T cells from PBMCs. Receptors originate from a human donor in good health (CMV status not recorded). Some clones in this sample may be carry-over from other donors' samples.

This clonotype was seen only a few times. The chain employs TRBV6-6 and TRBJ2-1; D tentatively fits TRBD1 or TRBD2 (6 bases each). Germline V gene lookup returns CDR1 MNHNY and CDR2 SVGAGI (reference sequence). V lost 2 bases to trimming and J lost 9 bases, with 14 bases between them. CDR3 length equals 14 residues. CDR3 amino acids: CASSYGGLPGEQFF. The CDR3 coding sequence is TGTGCCAGCAGTTACGGGGGGCTGCCGGGTGAGCAGTTCTTC.

This clonotype was found a few times. V gene TRBV12-3 or TRBV12-4 combines with J gene TRBJ1-6; no clear D gene. This CDR3 region has 11 residues. V shed 8 bases and J shed 7 bases, with 6 bases lying between them. CDR3 nucleotides: TGTGCCAGCCCGGGAAATTCACCCCTCCACTTT. It is translated as CASPGNSPLHF.

This clonotype was detected only once. The chain employs TRBV10-3 and TRBJ2-1; perhaps TRBD2 as D (5 bases). Looked up from germline, CDR1 is ENHRY and CDR2 is SYGVKD. The CDR3 is 16 residues long. The V gene lost 8 bases and the J gene lost 7 bases, with 24 bases spanning the gap. The CDR3 protein is CAIGKATLSGWNEQFF. The CDR3 nucleotides are TGTGCCATCGGTAAGGCGACCCTCTCGGGGTGGAATGAGCAGTTCTTC.

The CDR3 coding sequence is TGTGCCAGCAGTCTCGGCCATCGGGACAGGTCCTACCCCACAGATACGCAGTATTTT. This codes for CASSLGHRDRSYPTDTQYF. V usage is TRBV28 and J usage is TRBJ2-3, with 8 bases lining up with TRBD1. J lost 2 bases, V lost 5 bases, and 18 bases had no gene match. The CDR3 consists of 19 residues. Germline lookup yields CDR1 MDHEN and CDR2 SYDVKM.

The chain employs TRBV6-5 and TRBJ2-7; TRBD2 might be the D (6 bases). CDR1 and CDR2 from the germline V gene are MNHEY and SVGAGI. Trimming removed 2 bases at V and 1 base at J, with 24 bases between. This CDR3 comprises 19 residues. The CDR3 spells CASSYRSIRDSDLSYEQYF. The CDR3 DNA sequence: TGTGCCAGCAGTTACCGATCGATCCGGGACTCCGATTTATCCTACGAGCAGTACTTC.

This sequence joins TRBV6-5 and TRBJ2-5; 9 nucleotides line up with TRBD1. The CDR3 is 15 residues long. The trim removed 6 bases at V and 2 bases at J, leaving 7 bases unmatched. Germline-derived CDR1 and CDR2 are MNHEY and SVGAGI. CDR3 protein: CASSRRDREQETQYF. The CDR3 DNA reads TGTGCCAGCAGCCGCCGGGACAGGGAACAAGAGACCCAGTACTTC.

In this sample, this clonotype turned up many times. V usage is TRBV7-9 and J usage is TRBJ1-3; tentative D call: TRBD1 (5 bases). The CDR3 sequence is 14 residues long. CDR1 and CDR2 from the germline V gene are SEHNR and FQNEAQ (reference sequence). V was shortened by 6 bases and J by 0 bases, with 9 bases between the two germline ends. CDR3 residues: CASRPGSSGNTIYF. In nucleotides, the CDR3 is TGTGCCAGCAGACCAGGGAGCTCTGGAAACACCATATATTTT.

This clonotype was observed many times. V usage is TRBV10-3 and J usage is TRBJ2-7, with D perhaps TRBD2 (6 bases). V was shortened by 6 bases and J by 4 bases, with 22 bases between the two germline ends. Germline loops: CDR1 ENHRY, CDR2 SYGVKD. This CDR3 contains 16 residues. CDR3 protein: CAIRRDRESLGYEQYF. The CDR3 region has the DNA TGTGCCATCAGAAGGGACCGGGAGTCACTCGGGTACGAGCAGTACTTC.